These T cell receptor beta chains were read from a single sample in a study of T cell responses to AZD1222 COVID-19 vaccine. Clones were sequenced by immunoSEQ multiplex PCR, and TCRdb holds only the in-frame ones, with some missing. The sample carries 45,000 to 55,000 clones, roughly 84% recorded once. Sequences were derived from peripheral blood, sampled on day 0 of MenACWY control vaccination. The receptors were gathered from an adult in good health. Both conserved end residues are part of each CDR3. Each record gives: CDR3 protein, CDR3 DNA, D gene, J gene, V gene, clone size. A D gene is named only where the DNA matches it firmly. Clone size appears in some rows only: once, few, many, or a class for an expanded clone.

CASSLGPGGFGYTF	TGTGCCAGCAGCTTAGGTCCAGGGGGCTTTGGCTACACCTTC	TRBD1	TRBJ1-2	TRBV7-9	once
CASSFQTSGAETQYF	TGTGCCAGCAGCTTTCAGACTAGCGGGGCAGAGACCCAGTACTTC	TRBD2	TRBJ2-5	TRBV5-4	NA
CASSEVHEAFF	TGTGCCAGCAGTGAAGTTCATGAAGCTTTCTTT	NA	TRBJ1-1	TRBV6-1	NA
CAGSPPSRGSYEQYF	TGTGCCGGCTCACCCCCTAGCCGCGGCTCCTACGAGCAGTACTTC	NA	TRBJ2-7	TRBV18	NA
CAWRAAGNSPLHF	TGTGCCTGGAGGGCCGCGGGGAATTCACCCCTCCACTTT	NA	TRBJ1-6	TRBV30	NA
CASRADRFTEAFF	TGCGCCAGCAGGGCTGACAGGTTCACTGAAGCCTTCTTT	NA	TRBJ1-1	TRBV10-2	NA
CASSMVGGRGRLSTGELFF	TGTGCCAGTAGTATGGTTGGGGGCAGGGGGCGACTAAGCACCGGGGAGCTGTTTTTT	TRBD1	TRBJ2-2	TRBV19	NA
CASSLRTSANQPQHF	TGTGCCAGCAGCCTTAGGACTTCAGCAAATCAGCCCCAGCATTTT	NA	TRBJ1-5	TRBV11-2	few
CASTFLGQGNEKLFF	TGTGCCAGCACCTTCCTCGGACAGGGAAATGAAAAACTGTTTTTT	TRBD1	TRBJ1-4	TRBV28	NA
CASSFGAFNTEAFF	TGTGCCAGCAGCTTCGGGGCCTTTAACACTGAAGCTTTCTTT	NA	TRBJ1-1	TRBV7-9	NA
CASSTDRRDGSPLHF	TGTGCCAGCAGTACAGACAGGCGAGACGGATCACCCCTCCACTTT	NA	TRBJ1-6	TRBV6-5	NA
CASSAWVRTGLNTEAFF	TGCGCCAGCAGTGCTTGGGTTAGGACAGGATTGAACACTGAAGCTTTCTTT	TRBD1	TRBJ1-1	TRBV10-1	NA
CASSLTGTGYEQYF	TGTGCCAGCAGCCTCACCGGGACAGGCTACGAGCAGTACTTC	TRBD1	TRBJ2-7	TRBV3-1/TRBV3-2	few
CASSQASPSSYNEQFF	TGTGCCAGCAGCCAAGCCTCCCCGAGCTCCTACAATGAGCAGTTCTTC	NA	TRBJ2-1	TRBV28	NA
CAIGGPGQTQYF	TGTGCCATCGGAGGTCCGGGCCAGACCCAGTACTTC	NA	TRBJ2-5	TRBV10-3	NA
CASLRTANYGYTF	TGTGCCAGTCTTAGGACAGCTAACTATGGCTACACCTTC	NA	TRBJ1-2	TRBV6-5	few
CASRSNRVHNQPQHF	TGTGCCAGCAGGTCAAACAGGGTCCACAATCAGCCCCAGCATTTT	NA	TRBJ1-5	TRBV28	NA